The 17 T cell receptor beta chains below were found in one sample sequenced in a study of metastatic and nonmetastatic thyroid tumors. Via MiXCR, TCRdb re-called the PCR reads. The table has 15,000 to 20,000 clones, 25% to 30% seen once; the top ten hold around 25%. All patients were untreated before thyroid surgery. Sequenced material: tumor tissue. The receptors here all came from a male donor with papillary thyroid cancer or a benign thyroid nodule (not recorded which). Some clones in this sample may be carry-over from other donors' samples.

Regarding this clone: The junction differs from germline at one of its ends, possibly a read error. The V and J genes are TRBV10-1 and TRBJ1-1; 9 positions agree with TRBD1. This CDR3 contains 13 residues. Germline V CDR1 and CDR2: WNHNN, SYGVQD (reference sequence). The CDR3 loop reads CAARDREGTEAFF. Written as DNA, the CDR3 is TGTGCCGCCCGGGACAGGGAAGGCACTGAAGCTTTCTTT.

This chain's CDR3 is CASSWTANSPLHF. The CDR3 DNA reads TGTGCCAGCAGCTGGACAGCCAATTCACCCCTCCACTTT. This chain uses TRBV11-2 with TRBJ1-6; possible D gene TRBD1, 6 bases. CDR3 length: 13 residues. Between the trimmed V and J ends, which lost 4 bases and 7 bases, there was a span of 8 bases. In germline, CDR1 is SGHAT, CDR2 FQNNGV.

This clone was counted many times. V is TRBV6-2 or TRBV6-3 and J is TRBJ1-5; TRBD1 might be the D (6 bases). This CDR3 has 16 amino acids. The V end lost 4 bases, the J end lost 0 bases, and 13 bases lay between the germline ends. CDR1 and CDR2 (germline): MNHEY, SVGEGT. The CDR3 spells CASSSSRGSSNQPQHF. The CDR3 DNA sequence: TGTGCCAGCAGTTCTTCCAGGGGTAGTAGCAATCAGCCCCAGCATTTT.

The chain has TRBV7-9 and TRBJ1-6; a possible D gene is TRBD1 (6 bases). V gave up 4 bases and J gave up 7 bases, with 14 bases separating them. The germline gives CDR1 SEHNR, CDR2 FQNEAQ (reference sequence). The CDR3 spans 15 residues. The CDR3 DNA reads TGTGCCAGCAGCTGGAGACAGGAGCTGAATTCACCCCTCCACTTT. This codes for CASSWRQELNSPLHF.

This clone qualifies as medium-sized. The chain employs TRBV27 and TRBJ2-1; 7 bases match TRBD2. CDR1 is MNHEY, CDR2 SMNVEV, per germline (reference sequence). The CDR3 loop spans 13 amino acids. J gave up 2 bases and V 5 bases, and 0 bases lay outside the gene matches. The CDR3 loop is CASSLAAYNEQFF. The CDR3 bases are TGTGCCAGCAGTCTAGCGGCCTACAATGAGCAGTTCTTC.

The chain combines TRBV12-3 or TRBV12-4 with TRBJ1-5; D is uncertain. V dropped 6 bases and J dropped 0 bases, with 9 bases sitting between them. This CDR3 is built from 14 residues. This CDR3 reads CASRAGSSNQPQHF. The CDR3 nucleotides read TGTGCCAGCAGGGCCGGATCTAGCAATCAGCCCCAGCATTTT.

The chain is built from TRBV20-1 and TRBJ1-1; 10 bases fit TRBD1. J was trimmed by 10 bases and V by 6 bases; bases with no gene match: 14. The CDR3 contains 14 residues. In germline, CDR1 is DFQATT, CDR2 SNEGSKA (reference sequence). DNA of the CDR3: TGCAGTGCACGCCGACAGGGGGCCGTGACGGGAGCTTTCTTT. It is translated as CSARRQGAVTGAFF.

This clone has ten or more counts. The chain employs TRBV29-1 and TRBJ2-1; maybe TRBD1 (5 bases). Trimming took off 3 bases at V and 13 bases at J, with 13 bases between the two ends. Germline lookup yields CDR1 SQVTM and CDR2 ANQGSEA. CDR3 length equals 11 residues. DNA for the CDR3: TGCAGCGTTGAGTCAGGGCCGGAACAGTTCTTC. The encoded protein is CSVESGPEQFF.

As regards this clone: A junction end diverges from the germline sequence, so it may reflect a read error. The V call is TRBV20-1, the J call TRBJ2-1; D perhaps matches TRBD2 (6 bases). Germline V gene lookup returns CDR1 DFQATT and CDR2 SNEGSKA (reference sequence). CDR3 length: 18 residues. DNA for the CDR3: TGCAGTGTTAGAGATCGCGTTAGCGGTACAACGTCCTACGATGAGCAGTTCTTC. This encodes CSVRDRVSGTTSYDEQFF.

This chain connects TRBV30 to TRBJ1-1, with D maybe TRBD1 (6 bases). V was trimmed by 3 bases and J by 11 bases, leaving 19 bases between them. The germline V gene has CDR1 GTSNPN and CDR2 SVGIG (reference sequence). The CDR3 length is 13 residues. The CDR3 sequence is CAWSSDRTSRAFF. For the CDR3, the DNA is TGTGCCTGGAGCTCCGACAGGACAAGTCGGGCTTTCTTT.

The chain is built from TRBV9 and TRBJ2-2; D is perhaps TRBD1 or TRBD2 (5 bases each). CDR1 is SGDLS and CDR2 is YYNGEE in the germline V gene. The length of the CDR3 is 15 residues. Trimming took off 0 bases at V and 0 bases at J, with 6 bases between the two ends. The CDR3 loop reads CASSVGGANTGELFF. CDR3 nucleotides: TGTGCCAGCAGCGTAGGAGGGGCGAACACCGGGGAGCTGTTTTTT.

This clone rates as medium-sized. This chain uses TRBV6-1 with TRBJ2-1; TRBD2 is a possible D gene (5 bases). Germline V gene data show CDR1 as MNHNS and CDR2 as SASEGT. The CDR3 is 13 residues long. V was cut by 10 bases and J by 13 bases, with 23 bases left in between. DNA of the CDR3: TGTGCCACGAGGGAAGATTTCATAAATTATCAGTTCTTC. Translating it yields CATREDFINYQFF.

This clone has ten or more counts. The chain carries TRBV12-3 or TRBV12-4 and TRBJ2-5; no clear D. This CDR3 region has 13 residues. V was cut by 1 base and J by 4 bases, with 7 bases left in between. In nucleotides, the CDR3 is TGTGCCAGCAGTTTAGGGAATGTAGAGACCCAGTACTTC. Protein product: CASSLGNVETQYF.

The chain carries TRBV3-1 and TRBJ2-4; 8 bases agree with TRBD1. The DNA end is more similar to TRBJ2-1, so the J call may be wrong. Looked up from germline, CDR1 is LGHDT and CDR2 is YNNKEL (reference sequence). The CDR3 runs to 16 residues. The chain's CDR3 is CASSPDRARGPEEQFF. CDR3 DNA: TGTGCCAGCAGCCCGGACAGGGCTAGAGGGCCGGAAGAGCAGTTCTTC.

Concerning this clone: This CDR3 is missing its conserved last phenylalanine or tryptophan, likely due to a read error. Because the CDR3's place on the DNA is in doubt, the DNA is left out and the CDR3 is given as listed by TCRdb. The genes are TRBV6-2 or TRBV6-3 and TRBJ2-1. Germline loops: CDR1 MNHEY, CDR2 SVGEGT. With termini counted, the CDR3 has 15 amino acids. The CDR3 protein is CASSYGSGKYTEHFY.

This clone is categorized as medium-sized. The same CDR3 also results from other DNA sequences found in this sample. CDR3 DNA sequence: TGTGCCAGCGCGGGTATTAGGTCCTATGGCTACACCTTC. This translates into CASAGIRSYGYTF. The rearrangement uses TRBV11-1 and TRBJ1-2, with D uncertain. V was trimmed by 8 bases and J by 4 bases, leaving 14 bases between them. The CDR3 extends over 13 amino acids. CDR1 is SGHAT, CDR2 FQDESV, per germline (reference sequence).

This clone was seen at least ten times. The chain carries TRBV9 and TRBJ2-1; perhaps D is TRBD1 or TRBD2 (5 bases each). V was cut by 4 bases and J by 0 bases, with 17 bases left in between. Germline values: CDR1 SGDLS, CDR2 YYNGEE. This CDR3 contains 17 residues. The CDR3 region is CASSSGPAASSYNEQFF. CDR3 nucleotides: TGTGCCAGCAGCTCGGGGCCGGCAGCCAGCTCCTACAATGAGCAGTTCTTC.